These 4 T cell receptor beta chains came from one sample sequenced in a study of blood T cell repertoires in COVID-19. Here immunoSEQ multiplex PCR was the method, and the copy in TCRdb shows in-frame clones only, minus some. The profile shows about 200,000 clones, around three quarters of them singletons. Sequencing was performed on peripheral blood. These receptors originate from a woman between 70 and 85 years old with acute or convalescent COVID-19.

J is TRBJ2-3 and V is TRBV10-3, with D unclear. The CDR3 has 15 residues. The germline gives CDR1 ENHRY, CDR2 SYGVKD. Between the trimmed V and J ends, which lost 2 bases and 0 bases, there was a span of 9 bases. The CDR3 spells CAISEGGSSTDTQYF. In DNA, the CDR3 is TGTGCCATCAGTGAGGGCGGATCTAGCACAGATACGCAGTATTTT.

V gene TRBV10-3 combines with J gene TRBJ2-7; tentatively, D is TRBD2 (7 bases). V lost 4 bases and J lost 5, with 18 bases in between. The CDR3 sequence is 15 residues long. Germline V gene lookup returns CDR1 ENHRY and CDR2 SYGVKD. Here the CDR3 DNA reads TGTGCCATCAGTGGCTCGGGACAAGGGAGGGACGAGCAGTACTTC. Its translation: CAISGSGQGRDEQYF.

The V gene is TRBV30, the J gene TRBJ1-5; D may be TRBD1 (5 bases). The germline gives CDR1 GTSNPN, CDR2 SVGIG (reference sequence). The CDR3 runs to 13 residues. V was shortened by 1 base and J by 5 bases, with 9 bases between the two germline ends. The CDR3 loop reads CAWSESTDQPQHF. CDR3 nucleotide sequence: TGTGCCTGGAGTGAATCGACAGATCAGCCCCAGCATTTT.

This clone turned up a few times. This chain links TRBV6-6 with TRBJ1-5; 8 nucleotides line up with TRBD1. The CDR3 contains 14 residues. The germline gives CDR1 MNHNY, CDR2 SVGAGI (reference sequence). J was trimmed by 5 bases and V by 6 bases; bases with no gene match: 6. The CDR3 DNA sequence: TGTGCCAGCAGCTCGACAGGGGAGCATCAGCCCCAGCATTTT. This codes for CASSSTGEHQPQHF.